The clone carrying this TCR beta chain was counted once. Antigen unknown. This entry comes from a study of OX40 agonist ivuxolimab in advanced cancers. Study details: Intravenous ivuxolimab was administered to patients every 2 weeks at 0.01 to 10 mg/kg. A male proportion of about 84% was recorded, with mean age 60 years and range roughly 23 to 79. Findings of the study overall: Compared with CD4+, CD8+ T cells on average had more expanded clones.

Trimming removed 2 bases from V and 3 bases from J, with 8 bases in between. This CDR3 comprises 13 residues. CDR1 is SGHRS and CDR2 is YFSETQ in the germline V gene. Sequenced by immunoSEQ multiplex PCR; TCRdb stores in-frame clones only, minus some. The sample has tens of thousands of clones; around four fifths are singletons. The chain joins TRBV5-1 to TRBJ2-5; weak D call: TRBD1 (5 bases). Sequencing was performed on CD4+ or CD8+ T cells sorted from blood, taken in a trial of the OX40 agonist ivuxolimab. This TCR came from an adult with an advanced solid tumor such as melanoma, head and neck, liver or kidney cancer. CDR3 in amino acids: CASSLAGKETQYF. DNA of the CDR3: TGCGCCAGCAGCTTAGCAGGGAAAGAGACCCAGTACTTC. Using reference TRBV5-1 and TRBJ2-5 for the parts outside the CDR3, the full variable domain is KAGVTQTPRYLIKTRGQQVTLSCSPISGHRSVSWYQQTPGQGLQFLFEYFSETQRNKGNFPGRFSGRQFSNSRSEMNVSTLELGDSALYLCASSLAGKETQYFGPGTRLLVL.